What follows are 27 T cell receptor beta chains derived from one specimen sequenced in a study of shared clonotypes between healthy human individuals. Profiling relied on immunoSEQ multiplex PCR, and the TCRdb table lists in-frame clones only, not all of them. The profile covers about half a million clones, with roughly 85% appearing a single time and approximately 12% taken by the ten largest. Material for sequencing was PBMCs. Receptors were obtained from a woman aged 40 to 50 in good health. Some clones in this sample may be carry-over from other donors' samples.

J is TRBJ2-1 and V is TRBV19, with TRBD2 identical over 8 bases. CDR3 size: 12 residues. Germline V lookup: CDR1 LNHDA, CDR2 SQIVND (reference sequence). The V and J ends lost 0 bases and 14 bases, in that order; junction bases with no gene match: 3. CDR3: CASSIEGGGKFF. The CDR3 nucleotides are TGTGCCAGTAGTATAGAGGGCGGGGGGAAGTTCTTC.

The chain carries TRBV19 and TRBJ1-3; 9 nucleotides line up with TRBD1. The length of the CDR3 is 13 residues. J lost 9 bases, V lost 5 bases, and 5 bases had no gene match. Germline V gene data show CDR1 as LNHDA and CDR2 as SQIVND (reference sequence). The CDR3 DNA follows: TGTGCCAGTAGTGGACAGGGGCTGCCCACCATATATTTT. Its translation is CASSGQGLPTIYF. Together with reference TRBV19 and TRBJ1-3, the CDR3 gives the full variable domain: DGGITQSPKYLFRKEGQNVTLSCEQNLNHDAMYWYRQDPGQGLRLIYYSQIVNDFQKGDIAEGYSVSREKKESFPLTVTSAQKNPTAFYLCASSGQGLPTIYFGEGSWLTVV.

This rearrangement joins TRBV10-3 to TRBJ2-5; D is unclear. Germline values: CDR1 ENHRY, CDR2 SYGVKD. Deletions cut 2 bases from V and 5 bases from J, with 15 bases between. The CDR3 is 15 residues long. The DNA for the CDR3 is TGTGCCATCAGTGAGGGTAGGGCCCCATGGGAGACCCAGTACTTC. Translating gives CAISEGRAPWETQYF.

This chain joins TRBV5-1 and TRBJ2-5, with TRBD2 as a possible D gene (5 bases). Germline-derived CDR1 and CDR2 are SGHRS and YFSETQ. V was clipped by 5 bases and J by 5 bases, with 16 bases between them. There are 14 residues in the CDR3. CDR3 sequence: CASSLDKTGETQYF. The CDR3 nucleotides are TGCGCCAGCAGTCTCGACAAGACGGGGGAGACCCAGTACTTC.

This sequence joins TRBV10-3 and TRBJ2-7; TRBD2 is a possible D gene (6 bases). The germline V and J ends were trimmed by 10 bases and 1 base, with 11 bases remaining between them. Looked up from germline, CDR1 is ENHRY and CDR2 is SYGVKD. The CDR3 has 12 amino acids. This CDR3 reads CATSRESYEQYF. In nucleotides, the CDR3 is TGTGCCACCTCTCGGGAGTCCTACGAGCAGTACTTC.

The genes are TRBV7-9 and TRBJ1-4, with D tentatively TRBD1 (5 bases). Germline-derived CDR1 and CDR2 are SEHNR and FQNEAQ (reference sequence). Trimming took 5 bases from V and 13 from J, leaving 23 bases between them. The CDR3 contains 15 residues. CDR3 bases: TGTGCCAGCAGCCTTAACCGTGAGGGGACGGAAGGACTGTTTTTT. It codes for CASSLNREGTEGLFF.

The V gene is TRBV2, the J gene TRBJ1-5, with D perhaps TRBD1 (6 bases). Looked up from germline, CDR1 is SNHLY and CDR2 is FYNNEI. Trimming removed 2 bases at V and 2 bases at J, with 16 bases between. The CDR3 consists of 17 residues. The CDR3 here is CASSENRWTDGNQPQHF. The CDR3, as DNA: TGTGCCAGCAGTGAAAATCGATGGACAGACGGCAATCAGCCCCAGCATTTT. The complete variable domain, with remaining parts taken from reference TRBV2 and TRBJ1-5, reads EPEVTQTPSHQVTQMGQEVILRCVPISNHLYFYWYRQILGQKVEFLVSFYNNEISEKSEIFDDQFSVERPDGSNFTLKIRSTKLEDSAMYFCASSENRWTDGNQPQHFGDGTRLSIL.

The chain employs TRBV11-2 and TRBJ2-1, with 7 bases matching TRBD2. The V gene end was trimmed by 1 base and the J gene end by 3 bases; junction bases not matched to a gene: 6. The germline V gene encodes CDR1 SGHAT and CDR2 FQNNGV. The CDR3 runs to 16 residues. CDR3 sequence: CASSLAAGAGYNEQFF. DNA of the CDR3: TGTGCCAGCAGCTTAGCGGCGGGAGCGGGCTACAATGAGCAGTTCTTC.

The chain carries TRBV14 and TRBJ2-5, with D uncertain. The V end lost 2 bases, the J end lost 2 bases, and 9 bases lay between the germline ends. The germline V gene has CDR1 SGHDN and CDR2 FVKESK. CDR3 length equals 14 residues. DNA for the CDR3: TGTGCCAGCAGCCAACTACAGATACAAGAGACCCAGTACTTC. It codes for CASSQLQIQETQYF.

This chain uses TRBV6-1 with TRBJ1-2, with TRBD1 matching over 7 bases. Germline-derived CDR1 and CDR2 are MNHNS and SASEGT. The trim removed 4 bases at V and 5 bases at J, leaving 7 bases unmatched. The CDR3 length is 14 residues. DNA of the CDR3: TGTGCCAGCAGTGGACAGGGAAGCTGGTATGGCTACACCTTC. Residues: CASSGQGSWYGYTF.

This clone was observed a handful of times. This chain links TRBV15 with TRBJ1-5; the D gene is possibly TRBD1 (6 bases). Germline CDR1 is LNHNV and CDR2 is YYDKDF (reference sequence). With 0 bases removed from V and 0 bases from J, the gap between germline ends came to 24 bases. The CDR3 covers 21 residues. The CDR3: CATSRDRRGAGEGNSNQPQHF. The CDR3 DNA is TGTGCCACCAGCAGAGATCGAAGAGGAGCAGGGGAGGGAAATAGCAATCAGCCCCAGCATTTT.

The genes are TRBV5-1 and TRBJ1-5; perhaps TRBD1 as D (5 bases). The germline V and J ends were trimmed by 0 bases and 4 bases, with 11 bases remaining between them. CDR3 length equals 15 residues. Germline loops: CDR1 SGHRS, CDR2 YFSETQ. CDR3 coding DNA: TGCGCCAGCAGCTTGGGTTCTGGGGGGAATCAGCCCCAGCATTTT. This codes for CASSLGSGGNQPQHF.

The chain uses TRBV19 and TRBJ2-5; D might be TRBD1 (6 bases). Between the trimmed V and J ends, which lost 5 bases and 5 bases, there was a span of 12 bases. CDR1 and CDR2 (germline): LNHDA, SQIVND (reference sequence). CDR3 size: 13 residues. This chain's CDR3 is CASSATGMETQYF. The CDR3 DNA sequence: TGTGCCAGTAGTGCTACAGGGATGGAGACCCAGTACTTC.

Here the CDR3 reads CASRTSGVSTDTQYF. The CDR3 region has the DNA TGTGCCAGTAGGACTAGCGGGGTTAGCACAGATACGCAGTATTTT. V gene TRBV19 combines with J gene TRBJ2-3; TRBD2 matches at 11 bases. The V segment lost 6 bases and the J segment 0 bases; nucleotides outside the gene matches: 2. The CDR3 totals 15 residues. The germline gives CDR1 LNHDA, CDR2 SQIVND (reference sequence).

The chain combines TRBV18 with TRBJ1-3, with D uncertain. Trimming stripped 1 base from V and 3 bases from J, with 16 bases between. From germline, CDR1 is KGHSH and CDR2 LQKENI. This CDR3 has 17 residues. Written as DNA, the CDR3 is TGTGCCAGCTCACCACTCATCGATCCCCGGGGTGGAAACACCATATATTTT. Translating it yields CASSPLIDPRGGNTIYF.

The CDR3 reads CSVVRDAPTGRELFF. The CDR3, as DNA: TGCAGCGTAGTCCGGGACGCCCCGACGGGGAGGGAGCTGTTTTTT. The chain couples TRBV29-1 to TRBJ2-2; D may correspond to TRBD1 or TRBD2 (5 bases each). The CDR3 covers 15 residues. V was clipped by 6 bases and J by 9 bases, with 23 bases between them. CDR1 and CDR2 (germline): SQVTM, ANQGSEA.

This chain connects TRBV7-9 to TRBJ2-5; 10 nucleotides align to TRBD2. CDR3 length equals 16 residues. CDR1 and CDR2 (germline): SEHNR, FQNEAQ (reference sequence). V shed 5 bases, J shed 0 bases, and the junction held 6 bases outside the gene matches. The CDR3 region is CASSRGLADYQETQYF. CDR3 DNA: TGTGCCAGCAGCCGTGGACTAGCGGACTACCAAGAGACCCAGTACTTC.

This sequence joins TRBV7-6 and TRBJ2-3, with 7 nucleotides matching TRBD2. CDR3 length equals 19 residues. Germline CDR1 and CDR2: SGHVS and FNYEAQ. J was trimmed by 2 bases and V by 0 bases; bases with no gene match: 14. CDR3 region: CASSLALESGGGPTDTQYF. The CDR3 nucleotides read TGTGCCAGCAGCTTAGCCCTCGAGTCGGGGGGAGGCCCCACAGATACGCAGTATTTT.

This clone was observed a handful of times. The chain joins TRBV4-1 to TRBJ2-7; a possible D gene is TRBD1 (5 bases). Between the trimmed V and J ends, which lost 4 bases and 0 bases, there was a span of 10 bases. This CDR3 spans 14 amino acids. Germline assignment: CDR1 MGHRA and CDR2 YSYEKL. CDR3 sequence reads: CASSRDDSSYEQYF. In nucleotides, the CDR3 is TGCGCCAGCAGCCGAGACGACAGCTCCTACGAGCAGTACTTC.

In DNA, the CDR3 is TGTGCCAGCAGCTTGGAATTAAGTTTGTCTAGCGGGCAAGAGACCCAGTACTTC. It encodes CASSLELSLSSGQETQYF. The J gene is TRBJ2-5, the V gene TRBV5-4, with TRBD2 matching 8 bases. With 0 bases clipped from V and 2 bases from J, the junction kept 12 bases outside the gene matches. Germline V CDR1 and CDR2: SGHNT, YYREEE (reference sequence). The CDR3 contains 18 residues.

J is TRBJ1-1 and V is TRBV4-3; TRBD1 is a possible D gene (6 bases). Germline V gene lookup returns CDR1 LGHNA and CDR2 YSLEER. This CDR3 spans 14 amino acids. With 1 base removed from V and 5 bases from J, the gap between germline ends came to 11 bases. CDR3 protein: CASSQGTVRTEAFF. In nucleotides, the CDR3 is TGCGCCAGCAGCCAAGGGACAGTAAGAACTGAAGCTTTCTTT.

As to this clone: Other DNA sequences within the sample encode an identical CDR3. V and J are TRBV19 and TRBJ1-4; TRBD1 aligns across 7 bases. There are 14 residues in the CDR3. V trimming: 4 bases; J trimming: 5 bases; junction bases outside the gene matches: 4. Germline CDR1 is LNHDA and CDR2 is SQIVND (reference sequence). The CDR3 is CASSTPGQNEKLFF. The CDR3, as DNA: TGTGCCAGTAGTACTCCGGGACAGAATGAAAAACTGTTTTTT.

Regarding this clone: At the DNA level, this CDR3 is encoded by other sequences in the same sample as well. The rearrangement joins TRBV5-1 to TRBJ2-6; no clear D. From germline, CDR1 is SGHRS and CDR2 YFSETQ. Trimming pared 0 bases from V and 2 bases from J, leaving 6 bases between. The CDR3 loop spans 15 amino acids. The CDR3 reads CASSLAGTGANVLTF. The CDR3 bases are TGCGCCAGCAGCTTGGCCGGAACTGGGGCCAACGTCCTGACTTTC.

This clone was seen only a few times. The J gene is TRBJ1-5, the V gene TRBV7-9; D may be TRBD1 (5 bases). Germline V lookup: CDR1 SEHNR, CDR2 FQNEAQ (reference sequence). V was clipped by 5 bases and J by 6 bases, with 8 bases between them. This CDR3 region has 12 residues. For the CDR3, the DNA is TGTGCCAGCAGCCCGGGGGTTCAGCCCCAGCATTTT. Encoded protein: CASSPGVQPQHF.

V and J are TRBV10-3 and TRBJ2-3; 8 bases agree with TRBD2. In germline, CDR1 is ENHRY, CDR2 SYGVKD. This CDR3 is 14 amino acids long. V lost 5 bases, J lost 4 bases, and 5 bases stayed unmatched. CDR3 DNA: TGTGCCATCAGTAGTAGCGGGACTTCAGATACGCAGTATTTT. Protein sequence: CAISSSGTSDTQYF.

V gene TRBV7-6 combines with J gene TRBJ2-1; 9 positions match TRBD2. The germline CDR1 and CDR2 sequences are SGHVS and FNYEAQ. This CDR3 comprises 15 residues. The J segment lost 5 bases and the V segment lost 5 bases, leaving 7 bases of the junction unmatched. As DNA, the CDR3 is TGTGCCAGCAGCAAAATAGCGGGAGCGAACAATGAGCAGTTCTTC. It encodes CASSKIAGANNEQFF.

V and J are TRBV6-5 and TRBJ1-3; D is unresolved. Germline V lookup: CDR1 MNHEY, CDR2 SVGAGI. Trimming left V 5 bases short and J 0 bases short, with 11 bases between. This CDR3 has 15 amino acids. The DNA of the CDR3 is TGTGCCAGCAGTATAACAGCTTTCTCTGGAAACACCATATATTTT. Translation: CASSITAFSGNTIYF.